The rows below give T cell receptor beta chains drawn from one sample of a study of blood T cell repertoires in COVID-19. Using immunoSEQ multiplex PCR, the repertoire was profiled, and TCRdb retains in-frame clones only, with some absent. The sample has about 170,000 clones, 86% seen once. The sample comprised peripheral blood. The receptors here all came from a man between 70 and 80 years old with acute or convalescent COVID-19. Each CDR3 is given with its conserved first and last residue. A D gene is named only where the DNA matches it firmly. Clone size appears in some rows only: once, few, many, or a class for an expanded clone.

DNA: TGTGCCAGCAGCGCGCTAGACACAGATACGCAGTATTTT
CDR3: CASSALDTDTQYF
J: TRBJ2-3
D: NA
V: TRBV5-6
size: NA

DNA: TGTGCCAGCAGCAAAAATCCCCCTACTAGCGACCAAGAGACCCAGTACTTC
CDR3: CASSKNPPTSDQETQYF
J: TRBJ2-5
D: NA
V: TRBV21-1
size: few

DNA: TGTGCCAGCAGCCCTGCCGGGGGCAGGGGGACAAGTGGCTACACCTTC
CDR3: CASSPAGGRGTSGYTF
J: TRBJ1-2
D: TRBD1
V: TRBV9
size: NA

DNA: TGTGCCAGCAGTTATTCCCCAACAGGGTTTGGGGAGACCCAGTACTTC
CDR3: CASSYSPTGFGETQYF
J: TRBJ2-5
D: NA
V: TRBV6-5
size: NA

DNA: TGCAGTGCTAGTGAGCGGGGGGACTACGAGCAGTACTTC
CDR3: CSASERGDYEQYF
J: TRBJ2-7
D: TRBD2
V: TRBV20-1
size: NA

DNA: TGTGCCACCACAGGGGACGGAAACACCATATATTTT
CDR3: CATTGDGNTIYF
J: TRBJ1-3
D: TRBD1
V: TRBV10-3
size: once

DNA: TGTGCCAGCAGGAGTCCAGGGGGAGAAAAACTGTTTTTT
CDR3: CASRSPGGEKLFF
J: TRBJ1-4
D: TRBD1
V: TRBV12-3/TRBV12-4
size: NA

DNA: TGTGCCAGCAGCTTGAGGCAGGGAGGTAACTATGGCTACACCTTC
CDR3: CASSLRQGGNYGYTF
J: TRBJ1-2
D: NA
V: TRBV5-4
size: NA

DNA: TGTGCCAGCAGCTTAATACAGGGGTCAGATACGCAGTATTTT
CDR3: CASSLIQGSDTQYF
J: TRBJ2-3
D: TRBD1
V: TRBV7-3
size: NA

DNA: TGTGCCAGCTCACCGCGGCGGGGGGATGAGCAGTTCTTC
CDR3: CASSPRRGDEQFF
J: TRBJ2-1
D: TRBD2
V: TRBV18
size: once

DNA: TGCGCCAGCAGCTTGGGGGACAGTTCCACCTACGAGCAGTACTTC
CDR3: CASSLGDSSTYEQYF
J: TRBJ2-7
D: TRBD1
V: TRBV5-1
size: NA

DNA: TGTGCCGGAAGGACAACAACTAATGAAAAACTGTTTTTT
CDR3: CAGRTTTNEKLFF
J: TRBJ1-4
D: NA
V: TRBV21-1
size: NA

DNA: TGTGCCAGCAGCGTAGGACAGACATTGGAAAAACTGTTTTTT
CDR3: CASSVGQTLEKLFF
J: TRBJ1-4
D: NA
V: TRBV9
size: NA

DNA: TGTGCCAGCACCCAGGGGGCCTCTGGAAACACCATATATTTT
CDR3: CASTQGASGNTIYF
J: TRBJ1-3
D: TRBD1
V: TRBV7-2
size: NA

DNA: TGTGCCAGCAGTTTATCGACCCGGAGTTTCCACGAGCAGTACTTC
CDR3: CASSLSTRSFHEQYF
J: TRBJ2-7
D: NA
V: TRBV27
size: NA

DNA: TGTGCCAGCAGCCCCGGACAGGGCAGAGGCACAGATACGCAGTATTTT
CDR3: CASSPGQGRGTDTQYF
J: TRBJ2-3
D: TRBD1
V: TRBV5-6
size: NA

DNA: TGTGCCAGCAGCCCCGCCGTGCGGGTTGAAGAGACCCAGTACTTC
CDR3: CASSPAVRVEETQYF
J: TRBJ2-5
D: NA
V: TRBV9
size: NA

DNA: TGCAGCGCCCCCGACAAAGGGGCCCCAGGCTATGGCTACACCTTC
CDR3: CSAPDKGAPGYGYTF
J: TRBJ1-2
D: NA
V: TRBV29-1
size: NA

DNA: TGTGCCAGCAGCTTGGCCGAGAATAGCGGGGCTGAATTCTTC
CDR3: CASSLAENSGAEFF
J: TRBJ2-1
D: TRBD2
V: TRBV5-5
size: NA

DNA: TGTGCCACCAGCGATATGGGACAGGGGACCTACGAGCAGTACTTC
CDR3: CATSDMGQGTYEQYF
J: TRBJ2-7
D: TRBD1
V: TRBV24-1
size: NA

DNA: TGTGCCAGCAGTTCAGACGTACAGGGGGCGGTTGATTCACCCCTCCACTTT
CDR3: CASSSDVQGAVDSPLHF
J: TRBJ1-6
D: TRBD1
V: TRBV6-2/TRBV6-3
size: NA

DNA: TGCGCCAGCACCAGACAGGGTTTTTCTCTCAACACTGAAGCTTTCTTT
CDR3: CASTRQGFSLNTEAFF
J: TRBJ1-1
D: TRBD1
V: TRBV5-1
size: NA

DNA: TGTGCCTGGAGCGTTAAGGGGCGAACTGAAGCTTTCTTT
CDR3: CAWSVKGRTEAFF
J: TRBJ1-1
D: NA
V: TRBV30
size: NA